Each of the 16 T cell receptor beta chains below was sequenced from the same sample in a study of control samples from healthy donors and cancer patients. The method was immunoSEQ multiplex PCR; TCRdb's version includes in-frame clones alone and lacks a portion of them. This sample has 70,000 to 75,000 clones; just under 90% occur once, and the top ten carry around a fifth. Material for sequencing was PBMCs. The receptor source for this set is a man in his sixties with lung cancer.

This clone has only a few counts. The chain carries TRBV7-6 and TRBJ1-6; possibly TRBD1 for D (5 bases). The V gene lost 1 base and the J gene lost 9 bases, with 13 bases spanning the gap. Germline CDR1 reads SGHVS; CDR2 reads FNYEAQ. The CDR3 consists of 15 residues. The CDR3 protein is CASSLGGVGSSPLHF. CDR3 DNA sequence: TGTGCCAGCAGCTTAGGGGGGGTCGGGAGTTCACCCCTCCACTTT.

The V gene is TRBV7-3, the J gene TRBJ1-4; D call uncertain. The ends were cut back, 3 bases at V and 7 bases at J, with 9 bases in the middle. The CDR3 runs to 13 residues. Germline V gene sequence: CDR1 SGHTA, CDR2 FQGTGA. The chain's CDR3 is CASSFFRTEKLFF. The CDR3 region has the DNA TGTGCCAGCAGCTTTTTCAGGACTGAAAAACTGTTTTTT.

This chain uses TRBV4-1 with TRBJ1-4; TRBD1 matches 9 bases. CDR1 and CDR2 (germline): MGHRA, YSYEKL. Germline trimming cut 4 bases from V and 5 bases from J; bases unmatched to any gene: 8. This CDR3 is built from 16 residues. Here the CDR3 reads CASSRDRGMRNEKLFF. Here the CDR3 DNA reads TGCGCCAGCAGCCGCGACAGGGGGATGAGGAATGAAAAACTGTTTTTT.

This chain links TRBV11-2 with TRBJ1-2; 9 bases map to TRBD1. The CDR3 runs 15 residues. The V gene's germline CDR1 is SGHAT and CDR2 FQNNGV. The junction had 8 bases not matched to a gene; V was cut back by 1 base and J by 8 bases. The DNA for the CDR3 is TGTGCCAGCAGCTTAGGTACACAGGGGGCAGGAGGCTACACCTTC. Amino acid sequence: CASSLGTQGAGGYTF.

CDR3 sequence: CASSSMIGRETQYF. The CDR3, as DNA: TGCGCCAGCAGCTCGATGATCGGACGAGAGACCCAGTACTTC. The J gene is TRBJ2-5, the V gene TRBV5-1; no clear D gene. The V and J ends lost 3 bases and 4 bases respectively, with 13 bases between them. The germline V gene has CDR1 SGHRS and CDR2 YFSETQ. The CDR3 sequence is 14 residues long.

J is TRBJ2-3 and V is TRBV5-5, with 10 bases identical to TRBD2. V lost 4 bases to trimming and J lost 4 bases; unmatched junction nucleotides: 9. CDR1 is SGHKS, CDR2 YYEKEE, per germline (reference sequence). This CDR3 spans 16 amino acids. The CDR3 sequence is CASSDPGLATADTQYF. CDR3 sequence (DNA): TGTGCCAGCAGCGATCCGGGACTAGCGACTGCAGATACGCAGTATTTT.

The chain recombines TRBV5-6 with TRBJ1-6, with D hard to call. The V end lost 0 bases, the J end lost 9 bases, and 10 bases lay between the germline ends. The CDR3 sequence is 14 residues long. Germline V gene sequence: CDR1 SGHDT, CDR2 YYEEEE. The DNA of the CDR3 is TGTGCCAGCAGCTTGGCTAGAGGGATTTCACCCCTCCACTTT. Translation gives CASSLARGISPLHF. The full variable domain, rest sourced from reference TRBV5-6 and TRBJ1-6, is DAGVTQSPTHLIKTRGQQVTLRCSPKSGHDTVSWYQQALGQGPQFIFQYYEEEERQRGNFPDRFSGHQFPNYSSELNVNALLLGDSALYLCASSLARGISPLHFGNGTRLTVT.

This chain's CDR3 is CAWSVMGNTEAFF. The CDR3 bases are TGTGCCTGGTCAGTTATGGGGAACACTGAAGCTTTCTTT. This chain uses TRBV30 with TRBJ1-1; D is ambiguous. The CDR3 consists of 13 residues. V was trimmed by 5 bases and J by 1 base, leaving 11 bases between them. CDR1 and CDR2 (germline): GTSNPN, SVGIG (reference sequence). Combining the CDR3 with reference TRBV30 and TRBJ1-1 gives the whole variable domain SQTIHQWPATLVQPVGSPLSLECTVEGTSNPNLYWYRQAAGRGLQLLFYSVGIGQISSEVPQNLSASRPQDRQFILSSKKLLLSDSGFYLCAWSVMGNTEAFFGQGTRLTVV.

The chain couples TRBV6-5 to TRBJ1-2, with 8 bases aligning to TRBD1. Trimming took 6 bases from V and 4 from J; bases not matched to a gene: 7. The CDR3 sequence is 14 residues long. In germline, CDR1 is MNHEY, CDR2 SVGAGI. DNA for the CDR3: TGTGCCAGCAGGGGCAGGGGGCGCTCCTATGGCTACACCTTC. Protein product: CASRGRGRSYGYTF.

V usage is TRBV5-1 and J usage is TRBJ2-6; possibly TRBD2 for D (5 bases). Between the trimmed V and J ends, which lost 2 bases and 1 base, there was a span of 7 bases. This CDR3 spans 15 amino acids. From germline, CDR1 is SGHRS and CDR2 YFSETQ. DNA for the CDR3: TGCGCCAGCAGCTTCGGGGAATCTGGGGCCAACGTCCTGACTTTC. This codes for CASSFGESGANVLTF.

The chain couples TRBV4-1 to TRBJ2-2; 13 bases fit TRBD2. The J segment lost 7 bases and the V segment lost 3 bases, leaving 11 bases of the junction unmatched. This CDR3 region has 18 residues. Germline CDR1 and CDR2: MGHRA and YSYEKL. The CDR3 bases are TGCGCCAGCAGCCAGAGAAGTACTAGCGGGGGGGCCGGCGGGGAGCTGTTTTTT. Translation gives CASSQRSTSGGAGGELFF.

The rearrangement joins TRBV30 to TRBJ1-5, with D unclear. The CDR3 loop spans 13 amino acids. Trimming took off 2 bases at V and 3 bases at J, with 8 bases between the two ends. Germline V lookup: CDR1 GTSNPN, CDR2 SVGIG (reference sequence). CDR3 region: CAWSPGFNQPQHF. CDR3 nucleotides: TGTGCCTGGAGTCCAGGTTTCAATCAGCCCCAGCATTTT.

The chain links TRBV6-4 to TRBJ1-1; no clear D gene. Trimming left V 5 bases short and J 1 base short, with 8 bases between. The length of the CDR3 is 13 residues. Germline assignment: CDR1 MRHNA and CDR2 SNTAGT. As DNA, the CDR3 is TGTGCCAGCAGTAAAGAGGAGAACACTGAAGCTTTCTTT. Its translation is CASSKEENTEAFF.

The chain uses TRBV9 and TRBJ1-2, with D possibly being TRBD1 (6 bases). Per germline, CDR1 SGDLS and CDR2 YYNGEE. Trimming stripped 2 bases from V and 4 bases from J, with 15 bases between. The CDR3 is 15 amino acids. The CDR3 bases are TGTGCCAGCAGCGTTGAGGGGGGGTCCTCCTATGGCTACACCTTC. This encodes CASSVEGGSSYGYTF.

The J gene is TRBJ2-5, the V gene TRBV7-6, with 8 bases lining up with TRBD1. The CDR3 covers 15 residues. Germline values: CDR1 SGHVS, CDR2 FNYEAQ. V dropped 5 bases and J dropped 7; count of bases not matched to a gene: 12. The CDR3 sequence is CASSPQDRVIGTQYF. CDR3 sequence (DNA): TGTGCCAGCAGCCCCCAGGACAGGGTAATAGGGACCCAGTACTTC.

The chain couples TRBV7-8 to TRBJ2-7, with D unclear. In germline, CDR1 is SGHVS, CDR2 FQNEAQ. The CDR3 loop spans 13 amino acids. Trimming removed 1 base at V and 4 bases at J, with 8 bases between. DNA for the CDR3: TGTGCCAGCAGCTTAGGGGCGGATTACGAGCAGTACGTC. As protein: CASSLGADYEQYV.